This note documents a single T cell receptor beta chain sequence. Antigen: not known. This record belongs to a study of T cell responses to AZD1222 COVID-19 vaccine. Whole-study findings and limits: Nearly half of the spike-specific TCRs reportedly recognize variant regions that carry no mutations. White British donors predominated, females outnumbered males, and clonal diversity was possibly underestimated.

Measured with immunoSEQ multiplex PCR; TCRdb has only the in-frame clones, and not every one. The sample has about 70,000 clones; around nine tenths are singletons. V was pared by 4 bases and J by 4 bases, with 4 bases of the junction left unmatched. The CDR3 extends over 14 amino acids. Germline V CDR1 and CDR2: KGHSH, LQKENI. The clonotype was recovered from an adult who received the AZD1222 COVID-19 vaccine. The chain links TRBV18 to TRBJ1-1; 9 bases map to TRBD1. Sample: peripheral blood, taken 28 days after the second AZD1222 dose. CDR3 bases: TGTGCCAGCTCACACGACAGGGGGGTCACTGAAGCTTTCTTT. Residues: CASSHDRGVTEAFF. Drawing the rest from reference TRBV18 and TRBJ1-1, the complete variable domain is NAGVMQNPRHLVRRRGQEARLRCSPMKGHSHVYWYRQLPEEGLKFMVYLQKENIIDESGMPKERFSAEFPKEGPSILRIQQVVRGDSAAYFCASSHDRGVTEAFFGQGTRLTVV.